This T cell receptor beta chain was documented in a study of shared clonotypes between healthy human individuals. Background on the study: Participating donors consisted of a couple of women and a few men aged 18 to 49. A donor's plate count was three for CD4 naive and three for CD4 memory; CD8 naive had two and CD8 memory one.

In germline, CDR1 is SEHNR, CDR2 FQNEAQ (reference sequence). The ends lost 5 bases at V and 6 bases at J; junction bases unmatched: 16. This CDR3 contains 18 residues. This clone was detected a few times. The antigen is not known. Study-wide findings and caveats: Some naive CD4 clonotypes, 4.5% to 5.5%, turned up in common across four donors.

The method was immunoSEQ multiplex PCR; TCRdb's version includes in-frame clones alone and lacks a portion of them. This table holds 90,000 to 150,000 clones, about 71% found once. This clonotype originated in a woman in her twenties or thirties in good health. The sequenced sample consisted of memory CD8+ T cells sorted from blood. Subset given: CD45RO+ cells pooled with CCR7-negative TemRA cells. The chain carries TRBV7-9 and TRBJ2-7, with 13 bases matching TRBD2. DNA of the CDR3: TGTGCCAGCAGCGGACACCTCGGGACTAGCGGGAATGATCCCGAGCAGTACTTC. Protein sequence: CASSGHLGTSGNDPEQYF.